The present T cell receptor (beta chain) was sequenced within a study of blood T cell repertoires in COVID-19. Study details: Acute and convalescent COVID-19 samples came from the United States, Italy and Spain. PBMCs, B-cell-depleted T cells, or T cells were the source of the cDNA or gDNA that made up the material.

The CDR3 consists of 12 residues. The V end was cut by 5 bases, the J end by 5 bases, with 6 bases between. Germline values: CDR1 SNHLY, CDR2 FYNNEI. Authors' processing steps: Reference gene primers were amplified, and this amplification served to estimate nucleated cell counts. The repertoire was sequenced with immunoSEQ multiplex PCR; TCRdb's copy has only in-frame clones and lacks some. That table furnishes V, J and clone size, whereas the DNA furnished D and trimming. Of fewer than 650,000 clones in the sample, 85% to 90% were seen once. This sequence was found in a woman between 45 and 65 years old with COVID-19, enrolled during active disease. The sample taken for sequencing was peripheral blood. The gene calls are TRBV2 and TRBJ2-2; D is unresolved. The CDR3 spells CASSSGTGELFF. The CDR3, as DNA: TGTGCCAGCAGTTCAGGTACCGGGGAGCTGTTTTTT.